The rows below give T cell receptor beta chains drawn from one sample of a study of Ad26.COV2.S vaccination and SARS-CoV-2 variants. The method was immunoSEQ multiplex PCR; TCRdb's version includes in-frame clones alone and lacks a portion of them. This table holds roughly 380,000 clones, more than 75% found once. The specimen was peripheral blood, collected in a trial of Ad26.COV2.S vaccine versus placebo. The receptors stem from a person aged 18 to 65 who received the Ad26.COV2.S COVID-19 vaccine or a placebo. Each CDR3 is given with its conserved first and last residue. The order of the fields is D gene, J gene, clone size, V gene, CDR3 DNA, CDR3 protein. The D gene is left open where the match is weak. Clone size is not always given. Where it is, it says once, few, many or a class for expanded clones.

NA,TRBJ2-1,NA,TRBV19,TGTGCCAGTAGTATGAACTATGAGCAGTTCTTC,CASSMNYEQFF
NA,TRBJ2-6,NA,TRBV15,TGTGCCACCAGCAGAGACGGGGCTGGGGCCAACGTCCTGACTTTC,CATSRDGAGANVLTF
TRBD1,TRBJ2-7,NA,TRBV27,TGTGCCAGCAGTTTGACAGGGGGCTCCTACGAGCAGTACTTC,CASSLTGGSYEQYF
TRBD2,TRBJ2-1,NA,TRBV7-2,TGTGCCAGCAGCGTTACTAGCGGGGGGGCGGATGAGCAGTTCTTC,CASSVTSGGADEQFF
TRBD1,TRBJ2-2,NA,TRBV30,TGTGCCTGGACTGACAGGGGGCCCGGGGAGCTGTTTTTT,CAWTDRGPGELFF
TRBD1,TRBJ2-1,many,TRBV11-3,TGTGCCAGCAGCCGATACGGGACAGGGGACAATGAGCAGTTCTTC,CASSRYGTGDNEQFF
NA,TRBJ1-2,NA,TRBV4-1,TGCGCCAGCAGCCTAAACACTGAAATTAGGGCTGGCTACACCTTC,CASSLNTEIRAGYTF
NA,TRBJ1-6,NA,TRBV28,TGTGCCAGCAGTTTAAATCAGGATAATTCACCCCTCCACTTT,CASSLNQDNSPLHF
TRBD1,TRBJ1-3,once,TRBV28,TGTGCCAGCAGTTTCATGGAGGGGGCGTTCTCTGGAAACACCATATATTTT,CASSFMEGAFSGNTIYF
NA,TRBJ2-3,NA,TRBV4-2,TGTGCCAGCAGCGGACTGCACACAGATACGCAGTATTTT,CASSGLHTDTQYF
NA,TRBJ2-5,NA,TRBV10-3,TGTGCCATCAGTGACATCCCTTCCTCTTTCCAAGAGACCCAGTACTTC,CAISDIPSSFQETQYF
TRBD2,TRBJ2-1,NA,TRBV27,TGTGCCAGCAGTCCCGGACTAGCGGGGTTGGGGGAGCAGTTCTTC,CASSPGLAGLGEQFF
NA,TRBJ2-1,NA,TRBV7-2,TGTGCCAGCAGCTCGCAGGTGTTCGGTGTCTATGAGCAGTTCTTC,CASSSQVFGVYEQFF
NA,TRBJ1-1,NA,TRBV28,TGTGCCAGCAAAGGGAGGGGTCTGGGTCCTTCAAAAGCTTTCTTT,CASKGRGLGPSKAFF
NA,TRBJ2-1,NA,TRBV20-1,NA,CSASERVAGGSEFF
NA,TRBJ1-5,NA,TRBV6-2/TRBV6-3,TGTGCCAGCAGTTACTATACAGGTCAAAGGACTCAGCCCCAGCATTTT,CASSYYTGQRTQPQHF
NA,TRBJ2-1,NA,TRBV18,TGTGCCAGCTCTCGTGAAGGGACCGTGAACAATGAGCAGTTCTTC,CASSREGTVNNEQFF
NA,TRBJ1-6,once,TRBV30,TGTGCCTGGAGTAGGACATATAATTCACCCCTCCACTTT,CAWSRTYNSPLHF
TRBD2,TRBJ2-7,NA,TRBV7-2,TGTGCCAGCAGCTGGGGACTAGCGACCTCCTACGAGCAGTACTTC,CASSWGLATSYEQYF
TRBD1,TRBJ2-5,NA,TRBV19,TGTGCCAGTAGGGGACAGGGGTTGAAGACCCAGTACTTC,CASRGQGLKTQYF
TRBD2,TRBJ2-7,NA,TRBV5-6,TGTGCCAGCAGCGGTGTTAAACTAGCGGGGGGCCAGTTCGAGCAGTACTTC,CASSGVKLAGGQFEQYF
NA,TRBJ1-4,NA,TRBV5-1,TGCGCCAGCAGCCCAGGCTACTCTAATGAAAAACTGTTTTTT,CASSPGYSNEKLFF
NA,TRBJ2-1,NA,TRBV19,TGTGCCAGTAATGAGCAGTTCTTC,CASNEQFF
TRBD1,TRBJ2-5,few,TRBV5-1,TGCGCCAGCAGCATGGATGGGACAGAATTTTACTTTTCCCGTACTCAAGAGACCCAGTACTTC,CASSMDGTEFYFSRTQETQYF
TRBD2,TRBJ2-1,NA,TRBV9,TGTGCCAGCACCTTAGCGGGGGGGCCCTACAATGAGCAGTTCTTC,CASTLAGGPYNEQFF
TRBD1,TRBJ1-5,few,TRBV7-2,TGTGCCAGCAGCATTGGACAGGGGGTTTATCAGCCCCAGCATTTT,CASSIGQGVYQPQHF
NA,TRBJ2-7,few,TRBV2,TGTGCCAGCACGAGACGCTACGAGCAGTACTTC,CASTRRYEQYF
NA,TRBJ2-2,NA,TRBV4-3,TGCGCCAGCAGCCAATTCTTCCGCGCGAACACCGGGGAGCTGTTTTTT,CASSQFFRANTGELFF
NA,TRBJ2-4,NA,TRBV20-1,TGCAGTGCTAGTGACAGTTTCAAAAACATTCAGTACTTC,CSASDSFKNIQYF
NA,TRBJ1-2,NA,TRBV6-6,TGTGCCAGCAGTTCCCTTCGGGGGCTTTCCTATGGCTACACCTTC,CASSSLRGLSYGYTF
NA,TRBJ2-3,NA,TRBV11-2,TGTGCCAGCTCTCAAAGAGGGGGGGCCGGTACGCAGTATTTT,CASSQRGGAGTQYF
NA,TRBJ2-1,NA,TRBV11-2,TGTGCCAGCAGCTTAGATACAAACAATGAGCAGTTCTTC,CASSLDTNNEQFF
NA,TRBJ1-6,NA,TRBV9,TGTGCCAGCAGCGCCCAGGGTGGGAATTCACCCCTCCACTTT,CASSAQGGNSPLHF
TRBD1,TRBJ1-5,NA,TRBV19,TGTGCCAGTAGTAAAAGGGACAGGGTTAGGCCCCAGCATTTT,CASSKRDRVRPQHF
TRBD2,TRBJ2-3,NA,TRBV11-2,TGTGCCAGCAGCCCTAGCGGGGCCCCCGATACGCAGTATTTT,CASSPSGAPDTQYF
NA,TRBJ2-2,once,TRBV11-2,TGTGCCAGCAGCAGGGGCACCGGGGAGCTGTTTTTT,CASSRGTGELFF
NA,TRBJ1-6,NA,TRBV5-4,TGTGCCAGCAGCTTGCCGCGGGACTCCTATAATTCACCCCTCCACTTT,CASSLPRDSYNSPLHF
NA,TRBJ1-1,NA,TRBV7-2,TGTGCCAGCAGCTTAGTACCCAAAACAACAGGGAAGAACACTGAAGCTTTCTTT,CASSLVPKTTGKNTEAFF
TRBD2,TRBJ2-5,NA,TRBV5-6,TGTGCCAGCAGCTTGAAGGCTAGCGGGGGGCATATACAAGAGACCCAGTACTTC,CASSLKASGGHIQETQYF
NA,TRBJ1-5,few,TRBV6-2/TRBV6-3,TGTGCCAGCAGTTACGAGGGATGGGGCCAGCCCCAGCATTTT,CASSYEGWGQPQHF
NA,TRBJ1-2,NA,TRBV28,TGTGCCAGCAGTTTACCGACAACGGTCTATGGCTACACCTTC,CASSLPTTVYGYTF
TRBD2,TRBJ2-1,NA,TRBV7-3,TGTGCCAGCAGCCCTACTAGCGGGGGGGCCCGGAATGAGCAGTTCTTC,CASSPTSGGARNEQFF
NA,TRBJ2-5,NA,TRBV12-5,TGTGCTAGTGGTTTGGTACTCGGCAGGGGGAGGGAGACCCAGTACTTC,CASGLVLGRGRETQYF
NA,TRBJ2-5,NA,TRBV4-1,TGCGCCAGCAGCCAAGGAAGGTACCAAGAGACCCAGTACTTC,CASSQGRYQETQYF
TRBD2,TRBJ2-3,NA,TRBV5-4,TGTGCCAGCAGTCGGGGGGTGGATACGCAGTATTTT,CASSRGVDTQYF
NA,TRBJ1-6,NA,TRBV9,TGTGCCAGCAGCGTAGAATACCCCAATAATTCACCCCTCCACTTT,CASSVEYPNNSPLHF
TRBD1,TRBJ2-1,NA,TRBV12-5,TGTGCTAGTGGTTCCCGGGACAGAGGCTACAATGAGCAGTTCTTC,CASGSRDRGYNEQFF